What follows is one T cell receptor (beta chain) and its context. This record belongs to a study of blood T cell repertoires in COVID-19. Sequencing was performed with immunoSEQ multiplex PCR; in TCRdb, only in-frame clones are kept and a portion is missing. The repertoire has 150,000 to 200,000 clones, 92% of them found once; the top ten carry 4.8%. The CDR3 runs to 16 residues. Germline V gene lookup returns CDR1 MNHEY and CDR2 SVGAGI. Trimming took off 2 bases at V and 4 bases at J, with 14 bases between the two ends. Source material: peripheral blood. The chain carries TRBV6-5 and TRBJ2-2; D gene ambiguous. The sequence was collected from a young man with COVID-19, enrolled during active disease. DNA for the CDR3: TGTGCCAGCAGTTACCCCACCGCCTCAGGCACCGGGGAGCTGTTTTTT. Translating gives CASSYPTASGTGELFF.